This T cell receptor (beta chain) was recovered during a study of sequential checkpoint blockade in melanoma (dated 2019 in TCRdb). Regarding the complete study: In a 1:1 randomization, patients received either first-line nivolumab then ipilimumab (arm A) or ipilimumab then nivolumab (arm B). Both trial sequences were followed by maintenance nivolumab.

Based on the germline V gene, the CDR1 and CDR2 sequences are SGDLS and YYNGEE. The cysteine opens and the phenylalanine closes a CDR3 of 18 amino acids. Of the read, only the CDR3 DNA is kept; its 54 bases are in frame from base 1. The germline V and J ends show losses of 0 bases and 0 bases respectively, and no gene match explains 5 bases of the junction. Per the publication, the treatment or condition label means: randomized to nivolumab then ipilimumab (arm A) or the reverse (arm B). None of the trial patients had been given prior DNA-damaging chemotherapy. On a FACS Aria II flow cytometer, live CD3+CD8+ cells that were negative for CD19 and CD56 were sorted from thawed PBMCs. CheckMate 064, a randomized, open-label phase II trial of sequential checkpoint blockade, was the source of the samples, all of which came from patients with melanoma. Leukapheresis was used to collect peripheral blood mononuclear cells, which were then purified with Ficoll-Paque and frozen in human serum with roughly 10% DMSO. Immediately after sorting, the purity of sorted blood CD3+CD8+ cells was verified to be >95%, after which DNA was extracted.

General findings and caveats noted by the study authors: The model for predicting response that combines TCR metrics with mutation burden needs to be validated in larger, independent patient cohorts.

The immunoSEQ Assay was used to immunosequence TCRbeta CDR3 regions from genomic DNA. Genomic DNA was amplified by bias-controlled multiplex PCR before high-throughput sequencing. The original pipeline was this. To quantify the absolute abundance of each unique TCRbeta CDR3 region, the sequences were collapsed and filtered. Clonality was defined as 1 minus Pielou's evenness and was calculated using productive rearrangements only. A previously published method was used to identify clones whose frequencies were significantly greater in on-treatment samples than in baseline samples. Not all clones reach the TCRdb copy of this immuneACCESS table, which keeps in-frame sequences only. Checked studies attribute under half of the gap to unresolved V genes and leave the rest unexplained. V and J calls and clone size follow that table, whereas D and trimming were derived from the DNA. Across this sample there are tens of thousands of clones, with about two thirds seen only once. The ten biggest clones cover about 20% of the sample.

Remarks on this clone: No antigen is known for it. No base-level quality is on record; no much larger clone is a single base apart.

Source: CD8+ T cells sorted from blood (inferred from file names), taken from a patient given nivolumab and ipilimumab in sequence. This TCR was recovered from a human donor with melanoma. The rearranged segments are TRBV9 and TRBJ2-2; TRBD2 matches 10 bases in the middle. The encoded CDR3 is CASSVAVSGGPNTGELFF. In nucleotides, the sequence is TGTGCCAGCAGCGTAGCGGTTAGCGGGGGGCCGAACACCGGGGAGCTGTTTTTT.